The next 29 T cell receptor beta chains were all read from a single sample in a study of blood T cell repertoires in COVID-19. This table comes from immunoSEQ multiplex PCR, and its TCRdb copy is limited to in-frame clones, with some not included. Of hundreds of thousands of clones in the sample, 85% are singletons; the top ten hold around 3.4%. The sequenced material came from peripheral blood. These TCRs come from a young woman with acute or convalescent COVID-19.

The chain has TRBV5-1 and TRBJ1-6; D unresolved. This CDR3 has 17 residues. The germline CDR1 and CDR2 sequences are SGHRS and YFSETQ. Trimming removed 0 bases at V and 1 base at J, with 11 bases between. CDR3 nucleotides: TGCGCCAGCAGCTTGGGGTACGGGGAATCCTATAATTCACCCCTCCACTTT. Its translation: CASSLGYGESYNSPLHF. Using reference TRBV5-1 and TRBJ1-6 for the parts outside the CDR3, the full variable domain is KAGVTQTPRYLIKTRGQQVTLSCSPISGHRSVSWYQQTPGQGLQFLFEYFSETQRNKGNFPGRFSGRQFSNSRSEMNVSTLELGDSALYLCASSLGYGESYNSPLHFGNGTRLTVT.

The chain employs TRBV5-1 and TRBJ2-3, with 9 bases fitting TRBD2. V shed 0 bases and J 2 bases; nucleotides not matched to a gene: 7. Germline lookup yields CDR1 SGHRS and CDR2 YFSETQ. There are 17 residues in the CDR3. The CDR3 DNA follows: TGCGCCAGCAGCTTGGCCGGCGGCGGGGGGGCCACAGATACGCAGTATTTT. Translating gives CASSLAGGGGATDTQYF.

The table lists this clone with a count of one. This rearrangement joins TRBV19 to TRBJ1-4; D gene ambiguous. Germline lookup yields CDR1 LNHDA and CDR2 SQIVND (reference sequence). Trimming removed 3 bases from V and 6 bases from J, with 11 bases in between. The CDR3 covers 14 residues. The DNA of the CDR3 is TGTGCCAGTAGTATTCTGCGCGGGGATGAAAAACTGTTTTTT. Amino acid sequence: CASSILRGDEKLFF.

V and J are TRBV27 and TRBJ1-1; D perhaps matches TRBD1 (5 bases). V lost 3 bases and J 2 bases, leaving 13 bases between the germline ends. Per the germline V gene, CDR1 is MNHEY and CDR2 is SMNVEV (reference sequence). CDR3 length: 15 amino acids. This chain's CDR3 is CASSFRTPTNTEAFF. The CDR3 DNA is TGTGCCAGCAGTTTCCGGACACCAACAAACACTGAAGCTTTCTTT.

This rearrangement joins TRBV14 to TRBJ1-6; D is perhaps TRBD1 (5 bases). Trimming left V 1 base short and J 5 bases short, with 12 bases between. CDR1 and CDR2 from the germline V gene are SGHDN and FVKESK. The CDR3 loop spans 16 amino acids. The CDR3: CASSQGGARDNSPLHF. In nucleotides, the CDR3 is TGTGCCAGCAGCCAAGGCGGGGCCAGAGATAATTCACCCCTCCACTTT. Based on the CDR3 plus reference TRBV14 and TRBJ1-6, the full variable domain is EAGVTQFPSHSVIEKGQTVTLRCDPISGHDNLYWYRRVMGKEIKFLLHFVKESKQDESGMPNNRFLAERTGGTYSTLKVQPAELEDSGVYFCASSQGGARDNSPLHFGNGTRLTVT.

The V call is TRBV7-9, the J call TRBJ1-2; TRBD1 aligns across 8 bases. The CDR3 extends over 14 amino acids. The germline CDR1 and CDR2 sequences are SEHNR and FQNEAQ (reference sequence). After removal of 5 bases from V and 3 bases from J, the junction contained 5 bases not matched to a gene. The DNA for the CDR3 is TGTGCCAGCAGCCCGGACAGGGACGACTATGGCTACACCTTC. Its protein is CASSPDRDDYGYTF. The variable domain in full, completed from reference TRBV7-9 and TRBJ1-2, reads DTGVSQNPRHKITKRGQNVTFRCDPISEHNRLYWYRQTLGQGPEFLTYFQNEAQLEKSRLLSDRFSAERPKGSFSTLEIQRTEQGDSAMYLCASSPDRDDYGYTFGSGTRLTVV.

The chain uses TRBV27 and TRBJ2-1, with 10 bases lining up with TRBD1. The ends lost 0 bases at V and 8 bases at J; junction bases unmatched: 4. This CDR3 region has 15 residues. Germline CDR1 MNHEY, CDR2 SMNVEV (reference sequence). The chain's CDR3 is CASSLSWDRGDEQFF. The DNA for the CDR3 is TGTGCCAGCAGTTTATCGTGGGACAGGGGTGATGAGCAGTTCTTC.

CDR3: CASSLVGNRNQETQYF. The CDR3 DNA sequence: TGTGCCAGCAGCTTAGTGGGGAACAGGAACCAAGAGACCCAGTACTTC. V usage is TRBV13 and J usage is TRBJ2-5; a possible D gene is TRBD1 (5 bases). The CDR3 loop spans 16 amino acids. V was trimmed by 1 base and J by 0 bases, leaving 12 bases between them. The germline V gene has CDR1 PRHDT and CDR2 FYEKMQ (reference sequence).

The J gene is TRBJ1-5, the V gene TRBV19; no clear D gene. The V end was cut by 2 bases, the J end by 3 bases, with 8 bases between. CDR1 LNHDA and CDR2 SQIVND come from the germline V gene (reference sequence). The CDR3 is 14 residues long. CDR3 coding DNA: TGTGCCAGTAGTATAATCGTGTCCAATCAGCCCCAGCATTTT. It yields the protein CASSIIVSNQPQHF.

The V call is TRBV3-1 (or the pseudogene TRBV3-2), the J call TRBJ2-1; 10 positions agree with TRBD2. The ends lost 4 bases at V and 7 bases at J; junction bases unmatched: 10. The germline V gene encodes CDR1 LGHDT and CDR2 YNNKEL (reference sequence). This CDR3 has 16 amino acids. CDR3: CASSRERGGRMNEQFF. The CDR3 bases are TGTGCCAGCAGCCGAGAGCGGGGGGGCCGGATGAATGAGCAGTTCTTC.

The chain recombines TRBV9 with TRBJ2-5; the match to TRBD2 covers 8 bases. The germline CDR1 and CDR2 sequences are SGDLS and YYNGEE. The CDR3 runs to 15 residues. V dropped 0 bases and J dropped 4; count of bases not matched to a gene: 5. As DNA, the CDR3 is TGTGCCAGCAGCGTAGGTTCGGGGGGGACAGAGACCCAGTACTTC. Protein sequence: CASSVGSGGTETQYF.

The chain uses TRBV29-1 and TRBJ2-1, with TRBD2 matching over 12 bases. This CDR3 has 14 amino acids. V trimming: 4 bases; J trimming: 6 bases; junction bases outside the gene matches: 4. Germline loops: CDR1 SQVTM, CDR2 ANQGSEA. Here the CDR3 DNA reads TGCAGCGTTGGGTCTAGCGGGAGGGCCAATGAGCAGTTCTTC. This codes for CSVGSSGRANEQFF.

This clone was counted a single time. This chain joins TRBV29-1 and TRBJ2-2; 9 bases match TRBD1. CDR1 and CDR2 (germline): SQVTM, ANQGSEA. V lost 6 bases, J lost 4 bases, and 6 bases stayed unmatched. The CDR3 covers 14 residues. CDR3 sequence: CSVRGTGITGELFF. As DNA, the CDR3 is TGCAGCGTCAGAGGGACAGGGATCACCGGGGAGCTGTTTTTT.

The chain has TRBV7-9 and TRBJ2-3, with D possibly being TRBD2 (5 bases). Germline CDR1 reads SEHNR; CDR2 reads FQNEAQ (reference sequence). V was cut by 0 bases and J by 2 bases, with 12 bases left in between. The CDR3 length is 16 residues. CDR3 residues: CASSLALSGATDTQYF. The CDR3 DNA reads TGTGCCAGCAGCTTAGCGCTAAGCGGCGCCACAGATACGCAGTATTTT.

V gene TRBV6-1 combines with J gene TRBJ2-5; no firm D call. Between the trimmed V and J ends, which lost 1 base and 1 base, there was a span of 7 bases. The CDR3 totals 14 residues. CDR1 is MNHNS and CDR2 is SASEGT in the germline V gene. The CDR3 here is CASSEVYFQETQYF. As DNA, the CDR3 is TGTGCCAGCAGTGAAGTATACTTCCAAGAGACCCAGTACTTC.

The genes are TRBV2 and TRBJ2-5; TRBD2 matches 7 bases. J gave up 4 bases and V 7 bases, and 6 bases lay outside the gene matches. The germline V gene has CDR1 SNHLY and CDR2 FYNNEI. The CDR3 consists of 13 residues. The CDR3, as DNA: TGTGCCAGCAATCGGGGGGAACGAGAGACCCAGTACTTC. Its translation is CASNRGERETQYF. Looking up the rest from reference TRBV2 and TRBJ2-5 gives the full variable domain: EPEVTQTPSHQVTQMGQEVILRCVPISNHLYFYWYRQILGQKVEFLVSFYNNEISEKSEIFDDQFSVERPDGSNFTLKIRSTKLEDSAMYFCASNRGERETQYFGPGTRLLVL.

V is TRBV9 and J is TRBJ2-5; 8 bases agree with TRBD2. Germline CDR1 reads SGDLS; CDR2 reads YYNGEE. Trimming at V came to 8 bases and at J to 4 bases, leaving 10 bases not matched to a gene. The CDR3 loop spans 14 amino acids. CDR3 loop: CASDLSGGAETQYF. The CDR3, as DNA: TGTGCCAGTGATCTTTCGGGAGGGGCAGAGACCCAGTACTTC. Complete variable domain (other parts from reference TRBV9 and TRBJ2-5): DSGVTQTPKHLITATGQRVTLRCSPRSGDLSVYWYQQSLDQGLQFLIQYYNGEERAKGNILERFSAQQFPDLHSELNLSSLELGDSALYFCASDLSGGAETQYFGPGTRLLVL.

The chain recombines TRBV12-3 or TRBV12-4 with TRBJ2-7, with TRBD1 matching 10 bases. The CDR3 covers 13 residues. V gave up 6 bases and J gave up 3 bases; unmatched junction bases: 2. In nucleotides, the CDR3 is TGTGCCAGCAGCAGGACAGGGGGCTACGAGCAGTACTTC. Its translation is CASSRTGGYEQYF.

V is TRBV9 and J is TRBJ2-7; D ambiguous. CDR3 length: 15 amino acids. The V end lost 0 bases, the J end lost 0 bases, and 10 bases lay between the germline ends. In germline, CDR1 is SGDLS, CDR2 YYNGEE. Here the CDR3 reads CASSVAPTVSYEQYF. CDR3 in DNA: TGTGCCAGCAGCGTAGCCCCGACTGTCTCCTACGAGCAGTACTTC.

The chain recombines TRBV28 with TRBJ1-2, with a weak D call TRBD1 (6 bases). Germline V gene data show CDR1 as MDHEN and CDR2 as SYDVKM. This CDR3 is 13 amino acids long. Trimming left V 4 bases short and J 4 bases short, with 10 bases between. The CDR3 is CASSSQQGYGYTF. CDR3 coding DNA: TGTGCCAGCAGTTCCCAACAGGGCTATGGCTACACCTTC.

V is TRBV5-1 and J is TRBJ2-7, with 7 positions matching TRBD2. V trimming: 0 bases; J trimming: 2 bases; junction bases outside the gene matches: 5. The CDR3 is 15 amino acids. Germline CDR1 SGHRS, CDR2 YFSETQ. CDR3 protein: CASSLGSGTTYEQYF. CDR3 DNA sequence: TGCGCCAGCAGCTTGGGAAGCGGGACCACCTACGAGCAGTACTTC.

The chain is built from TRBV7-2 and TRBJ1-1, with D unresolved. CDR1 SGHTA and CDR2 FQGNSA come from the germline V gene. V shed 5 bases and J shed 5 bases, with 15 bases lying between them. The CDR3 extends over 14 amino acids. CDR3 DNA sequence: TGTGCCAGCAGCATTCGCCCAGGTTTTACTGAAGCTTTCTTT. Residues: CASSIRPGFTEAFF.

About this clone: Other nucleotide sequences from this sample produce the same CDR3. J is TRBJ1-1 and V is TRBV7-9; 7 bases are shared with TRBD1. The germline V gene encodes CDR1 SEHNR and CDR2 FQNEAQ (reference sequence). The ends lost 5 bases at V and 8 bases at J; junction bases unmatched: 8. The CDR3 extends over 13 amino acids. CDR3 sequence reads: CASSPQQGTEAFF. The CDR3 DNA reads TGTGCCAGCAGCCCTCAACAGGGGACGGAAGCTTTCTTT. The whole variable domain, remainder taken from reference TRBV7-9 and TRBJ1-1, is DTGVSQNPRHKITKRGQNVTFRCDPISEHNRLYWYRQTLGQGPEFLTYFQNEAQLEKSRLLSDRFSAERPKGSFSTLEIQRTEQGDSAMYLCASSPQQGTEAFFGQGTRLTVV.

Remarks on this clone: The sample holds other DNA sequences that translate to the same CDR3. The chain carries TRBV2 and TRBJ1-5; weak D call: TRBD1 (6 bases). The CDR3 length is 14 residues. V shed 4 bases and J shed 3 bases, with 10 bases lying between them. Germline V gene lookup returns CDR1 SNHLY and CDR2 FYNNEI. The CDR3 loop reads CASSGGTSNQPQHF. The DNA of the CDR3 is TGTGCCAGCAGTGGGGGGACATCCAATCAGCCCCAGCATTTT.

The table lists this clone with many counts. The CDR3 protein is CASSRLANSYNEQFF. Here the CDR3 DNA reads TGTGCCAGCAGCCGATTAGCGAACTCCTACAATGAGCAGTTCTTC. The chain recombines TRBV2 with TRBJ2-1; maybe TRBD2 (5 bases). The germline gives CDR1 SNHLY, CDR2 FYNNEI. CDR3 length: 15 amino acids. V dropped 6 bases and J dropped 0 bases, with 12 bases sitting between them.

The CDR3 spells CASSYSVDTPTYF. CDR3 DNA: TGTGCCAGCAGTTACTCTGTGGACACCCCGACGTACTTC. The genes are TRBV6-5 and TRBJ2-7; the D gene is possibly TRBD1 (5 bases). V was cut by 0 bases and J by 12 bases, with 15 bases left in between. Germline V gene sequence: CDR1 MNHEY, CDR2 SVGAGI. This CDR3 spans 13 amino acids.

The chain recombines TRBV7-9 with TRBJ1-6; TRBD1 agrees at 10 bases. This CDR3 region has 16 residues. Germline trimming cut 5 bases from V and 5 bases from J; bases unmatched to any gene: 6. Germline V gene lookup returns CDR1 SEHNR and CDR2 FQNEAQ (reference sequence). The CDR3 spells CASSADRGANNSPLHF. The CDR3 DNA is TGTGCCAGCAGCGCGGACAGGGGGGCTAATAATTCACCCCTCCACTTT. Drawing the rest from reference TRBV7-9 and TRBJ1-6, the complete variable domain is DTGVSQNPRHKITKRGQNVTFRCDPISEHNRLYWYRQTLGQGPEFLTYFQNEAQLEKSRLLSDRFSAERPKGSFSTLEIQRTEQGDSAMYLCASSADRGANNSPLHFGNGTRLTVT.

V is TRBV7-3 and J is TRBJ2-3, with a weak D call TRBD1 (6 bases). Germline assignment: CDR1 SGHTA and CDR2 FQGTGA. Trimming pared 4 bases from V and 0 bases from J, leaving 11 bases between. The CDR3 sequence is 15 residues long. DNA of the CDR3: TGTGCCAGCAGCTCACAGACAGGCAGCACAGATACGCAGTATTTT. Protein product: CASSSQTGSTDTQYF.

The chain uses TRBV4-1 and TRBJ2-7; 7 bases agree with TRBD2. The CDR3 has 14 residues. Germline values: CDR1 MGHRA, CDR2 YSYEKL. The J segment lost 6 bases and the V segment lost 0 bases, leaving 5 bases of the junction unmatched. CDR3 nucleotide sequence: TGCGCCAGCAGCCAAGATCGGGGAGGGAGCGAGCAGTACTTC. The encoded protein is CASSQDRGGSEQYF.